The clone carrying this T cell receptor beta chain was detected many times. One entry per CDR3 protein, called by TCRdb with MiXCR from the RT-PCR reads. The table lists roughly 250,000 distinct CDR3 sequences, around 14% of them singletons. The data stem from a study of patients and donors after allogeneic stem cell transplantation. CDR1 and CDR2 from the germline V gene are SGHAT and FQDESV (reference sequence). The CDR3 loop spans 14 amino acids. V lost 1 base, J lost 2 bases, and 7 bases lay in between. Sequences were obtained from blood, either unsorted or a sorted T cell fraction (not recorded which). The clonotype originates from a human donor who was either an allogeneic HSCT recipient or a stem cell or donor lymphocyte infusion donor (not recorded which). It is not recorded whose cells these are; they may come from a transplant donor. This chain links TRBV11-1 with TRBJ2-3; tentative D call: TRBD2 (5 bases). The CDR3 loop reads CASSLGGLTDTQYF. In DNA form, the CDR3 reads TGTGCCAGCAGCTTAGGTGGACTCACAGATACGCAGTATTTT.